What follows are 23 T cell receptor beta chains derived from one specimen sequenced in a study of T cells after posttransplantation cyclophosphamide. Measured with immunoSEQ multiplex PCR; TCRdb has only the in-frame clones, and not every one. This table holds 22,000 or so clones, approximately 76% found once. Sequencing was done on a sample of memory CD4+ T cells sorted from PBMCs. The receptors were gathered from a woman aged 60-75 years in good health, CMV-negative, and a related stem cell transplant donor.

The chain has TRBV14 and TRBJ1-3; TRBD1 agrees at 7 bases. The CDR3 loop spans 15 amino acids. CDR1 and CDR2 (germline): SGHDN, FVKESK. Trimming cost V 1 base and J 4 bases; bases outside gene matches: 4. In nucleotides, the CDR3 is TGTGCCAGCAGCCAAGTTGGGACAGTCGGAAACACCATATATTTT. Protein: CASSQVGTVGNTIYF.

The rearrangement links TRBV5-1 to TRBJ2-3, with 8 bases identical to TRBD1. The V and J ends lost 0 bases and 4 bases, in that order; junction bases with no gene match: 4. The CDR3 loop spans 15 amino acids. In germline, CDR1 is SGHRS, CDR2 YFSETQ. CDR3 in DNA: TGCGCCAGCAGCTTGGAGGGACAGGTGGCAGATACGCAGTATTTT. Its protein product is CASSLEGQVADTQYF.

V and J are TRBV11-3 and TRBJ2-7; maybe TRBD1 (6 bases). The CDR3 length is 13 residues. Germline lookup yields CDR1 SGHNT and CDR2 YENEEA. V was pared by 1 base and J by 5 bases, with 9 bases between. The CDR3 DNA is TGTGCCAGCAGCTTAGGTAACAGGGACGAGCAGTACTTC. This encodes CASSLGNRDEQYF.

This sequence joins TRBV6-5 and TRBJ2-5; 7 bases agree with TRBD2. J was trimmed by 3 bases and V by 3 bases; bases with no gene match: 10. Germline V gene data show CDR1 as MNHEY and CDR2 as SVGAGI. The CDR3 totals 16 residues. In DNA, the CDR3 is TGTGCCAGCAGTTATGCGTCGGCTAGCGGCAAAGAGACCCAGTACTTC. It encodes CASSYASASGKETQYF.

Only a few counts were recorded for this clone. The chain employs TRBV5-1 and TRBJ2-1, with D tentatively TRBD2 (6 bases). The V and J ends lost 6 bases and 6 bases respectively, with 16 bases between them. This CDR3 has 14 amino acids. CDR1 and CDR2 from the germline V gene are SGHRS and YFSETQ. CDR3 residues: CASNGGGTSNEQFF. The CDR3 DNA sequence: TGCGCCAGCAATGGAGGCGGGACTTCCAATGAGCAGTTCTTC.

The chain recombines TRBV9 with TRBJ2-1, with TRBD2 matching 10 bases. CDR3 length: 15 residues. The germline CDR1 and CDR2 sequences are SGDLS and YYNGEE. Germline trimming cut 1 base from V and 5 bases from J; bases unmatched to any gene: 3. The CDR3 here is CASSVLAGDHNEQFF. CDR3 in DNA: TGTGCCAGCAGCGTACTAGCGGGAGACCACAATGAGCAGTTCTTC.

This chain joins TRBV11-2 and TRBJ1-1; TRBD1 might be the D (5 bases). Trimming took 3 bases from V and 1 from J, leaving 12 bases between them. Germline V gene data show CDR1 as SGHAT and CDR2 as FQNNGV. The CDR3 contains 15 residues. The CDR3 loop is CASSLGRVRNTEAFF. CDR3 DNA sequence: TGTGCCAGCAGCTTGGGGCGCGTCAGGAACACTGAAGCTTTCTTT.

V and J are TRBV28 and TRBJ1-5; 8 bases align to TRBD1. The V gene's germline CDR1 is MDHEN and CDR2 SYDVKM. The length of the CDR3 is 18 residues. The trim removed 1 base at V and 0 bases at J, leaving 8 bases unmatched. The CDR3, as DNA: TGTGCCAGCAGTTTATCAGGGGGCGCGGGCTTTAGCAATCAGCCCCAGCATTTT. This encodes CASSLSGGAGFSNQPQHF.

V gene TRBV7-2 combines with J gene TRBJ2-1, with 8 bases that match TRBD2. This CDR3 is built from 18 residues. V lost 0 bases and J lost 1; bases outside the gene matches: 8. Per the germline V gene, CDR1 is SGHTA and CDR2 is FQGNSA. This CDR3 reads CASSLALGGVGSYNEQFF. Here the CDR3 DNA reads TGTGCCAGCAGCTTAGCCCTCGGGGGGGTGGGATCCTACAATGAGCAGTTCTTC.

The chain uses TRBV19 and TRBJ1-4; 11 bases line up with TRBD1. Losses at the gene ends were 6 bases for V and 3 bases for J; bases not matched to a gene: 6. The CDR3 is 16 residues long. CDR1 and CDR2 (germline): LNHDA, SQIVND (reference sequence). In nucleotides, the CDR3 is TGTGCCAGTAGCCGGACAGGGGGCCAGGCTAATGAAAAACTGTTTTTT. Encoded protein: CASSRTGGQANEKLFF.

The chain has TRBV19 and TRBJ1-6; the match to TRBD1 covers 7 bases. Germline assignment: CDR1 LNHDA and CDR2 SQIVND (reference sequence). V shed 2 bases, J shed 7 bases, and the junction held 5 bases outside the gene matches. The CDR3 spans 15 residues. The CDR3 loop is CASSISGTANSPLHF. DNA for the CDR3: TGTGCCAGTAGTATATCTGGGACAGCCAATTCACCCCTCCACTTT. Looking up the rest from reference TRBV19 and TRBJ1-6 gives the full variable domain: DGGITQSPKYLFRKEGQNVTLSCEQNLNHDAMYWYRQDPGQGLRLIYYSQIVNDFQKGDIAEGYSVSREKKESFPLTVTSAQKNPTAFYLCASSISGTANSPLHFGNGTRLTVT.

This clone was seen only a few times. The chain uses TRBV27 and TRBJ2-1; 8 nucleotides agree with TRBD2. The CDR3 covers 13 residues. J gave up 8 bases and V 1 base, and 1 base lay outside the gene matches. Germline loops: CDR1 MNHEY, CDR2 SMNVEV (reference sequence). The CDR3 sequence is CASSLWREDEQFF. CDR3 in DNA: TGTGCCAGCAGTTTATGGCGGGAGGATGAGCAGTTCTTC.

Points on this clone: The sample holds other DNA sequences that translate to the same CDR3. The V gene is TRBV11-3, the J gene TRBJ1-2; TRBD1 matches at 10 bases. The CDR3 totals 14 residues. The trim removed 5 bases at V and 7 bases at J, leaving 7 bases unmatched. Germline V gives CDR1 SGHNT, CDR2 YENEEA. In nucleotides, the CDR3 is TGTGCCAGCAGCCCCCGACAGGGGGCACTTGGCTACACCTTC. It specifies CASSPRQGALGYTF.

This clone was found a few times. The chain couples TRBV11-2 to TRBJ2-5; 9 nucleotides agree with TRBD2. The V and J ends lost 2 bases and 1 base, in that order; junction bases with no gene match: 8. There are 17 residues in the CDR3. Germline loops: CDR1 SGHAT, CDR2 FQNNGV. The CDR3 DNA reads as TGTGCCAGCAGCTTACTAACCCTAGCGGGAATCCAAGAGACCCAGTACTTC. This codes for CASSLLTLAGIQETQYF.

The chain combines TRBV7-2 with TRBJ1-2; maybe TRBD1 (6 bases). Germline lookup yields CDR1 SGHTA and CDR2 FQGNSA. The CDR3 runs 12 residues. Trimming removed 7 bases from V and 3 bases from J, with 9 bases in between. CDR3 protein: CASIDRHYGYTF. The CDR3, as DNA: TGTGCCAGCATAGACAGGCACTATGGCTACACCTTC.

J is TRBJ1-1 and V is TRBV19; weak D call: TRBD1 (5 bases). The length of the CDR3 is 15 residues. Germline lookup yields CDR1 LNHDA and CDR2 SQIVND (reference sequence). With 7 bases removed from V and 3 bases from J, the gap between germline ends came to 18 bases. The CDR3 loop is CASIRRGSRDTEAFF. CDR3 sequence (DNA): TGTGCCAGTATTCGAAGGGGTTCCCGGGACACTGAAGCTTTCTTT.

V is TRBV5-1 and J is TRBJ2-3; D possibly corresponds to TRBD1 (7 bases). Germline V gene sequence: CDR1 SGHRS, CDR2 YFSETQ. This CDR3 region has 17 residues. V was clipped by 0 bases and J by 1 base, with 15 bases between them. This CDR3 is CASSLELTGTGTDTQYF. As DNA, the CDR3 is TGCGCCAGCAGCTTGGAACTGACAGGGACTGGCACAGATACGCAGTATTTT.

The chain combines TRBV30 with TRBJ2-4, with D possibly TRBD2 on 7 matching bases. The CDR3 is 14 residues long. V dropped 0 bases and J dropped 8 bases, with 14 bases sitting between them. The germline V gene encodes CDR1 GTSNPN and CDR2 SVGIG (reference sequence). The CDR3 DNA reads as TGTGCCTGGAGTGTAGGAGGGGGAGGGGACATTCAGTACTTC. Translation: CAWSVGGGGDIQYF.

This chain uses TRBV30 with TRBJ1-5; perhaps TRBD1 as D (6 bases). The V end lost 1 base, the J end lost 4 bases, and 17 bases lay between the germline ends. CDR1 is GTSNPN, CDR2 SVGIG, per germline (reference sequence). The CDR3 is 16 residues long. CDR3 DNA: TGTGCCTGGAGTGGGCCCGGGACAACTCGGAATCAGCCCCAGCATTTT. Protein product: CAWSGPGTTRNQPQHF. The full variable domain, its missing parts supplied by reference TRBV30 and TRBJ1-5, is SQTIHQWPATLVQPVGSPLSLECTVEGTSNPNLYWYRQAAGRGLQLLFYSVGIGQISSEVPQNLSASRPQDRQFILSSKKLLLSDSGFYLCAWSGPGTTRNQPQHFGDGTRLSIL.

The chain carries TRBV30 and TRBJ2-5; 9 nucleotides match TRBD1. J gave up 6 bases and V 2 bases, and 4 bases lay outside the gene matches. The CDR3 sequence is 13 residues long. Germline CDR1 reads GTSNPN; CDR2 reads SVGIG (reference sequence). The CDR3 sequence is CAWSWDRDKTQYF. CDR3 sequence (DNA): TGTGCCTGGAGTTGGGACAGGGACAAGACCCAGTACTTC.

This chain joins TRBV7-6 and TRBJ2-6; D is unclear. V was shortened by 3 bases and J by 4 bases, with 13 bases between the two germline ends. Germline V CDR1 and CDR2: SGHVS, FNYEAQ. The CDR3 covers 16 residues. The CDR3 DNA reads as TGTGCCAGCAGCTTCGCTAGTCTTCCCGGGGCCAACGTCCTGACTTTC. Encoded protein: CASSFASLPGANVLTF.

The genes are TRBV9 and TRBJ1-1; the match to TRBD1 covers 11 bases. Losses at the gene ends were 3 bases for V and 5 bases for J; bases not matched to a gene: 6. Per germline, CDR1 SGDLS and CDR2 YYNGEE. This CDR3 is 15 amino acids long. The DNA for the CDR3 is TGTGCCAGCAGCGCCCAGGGACAGGGGGAAACTGAAGCTTTCTTT. As protein: CASSAQGQGETEAFF. The full variable domain, rest sourced from reference TRBV9 and TRBJ1-1, is DSGVTQTPKHLITATGQRVTLRCSPRSGDLSVYWYQQSLDQGLQFLIQYYNGEERAKGNILERFSAQQFPDLHSELNLSSLELGDSALYFCASSAQGQGETEAFFGQGTRLTVV.

A single count supports this clone. This rearrangement joins TRBV28 to TRBJ1-3; 7 bases align to TRBD1. CDR3 size: 18 residues. With V trimmed by 5 bases and J by 0 bases, 13 bases remained unmatched. CDR1 and CDR2 from the germline V gene are MDHEN and SYDVKM. The CDR3 region has the DNA TGTGCCAGCAGTAAACAGGGGCTCTTTAGGGACTCTGGAAACACCATATATTTT. This sequence encodes CASSKQGLFRDSGNTIYF.